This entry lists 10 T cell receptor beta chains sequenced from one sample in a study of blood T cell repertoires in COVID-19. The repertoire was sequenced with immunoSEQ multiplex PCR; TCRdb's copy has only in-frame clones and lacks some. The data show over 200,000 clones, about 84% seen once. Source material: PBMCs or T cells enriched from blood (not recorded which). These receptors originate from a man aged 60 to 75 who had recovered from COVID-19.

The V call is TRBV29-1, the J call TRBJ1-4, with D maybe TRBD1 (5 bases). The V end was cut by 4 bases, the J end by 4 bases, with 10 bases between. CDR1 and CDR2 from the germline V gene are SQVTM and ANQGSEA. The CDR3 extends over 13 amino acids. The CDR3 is CSVGGSYNEKLFF. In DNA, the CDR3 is TGCAGCGTTGGGGGCAGTTATAATGAAAAACTGTTTTTT.

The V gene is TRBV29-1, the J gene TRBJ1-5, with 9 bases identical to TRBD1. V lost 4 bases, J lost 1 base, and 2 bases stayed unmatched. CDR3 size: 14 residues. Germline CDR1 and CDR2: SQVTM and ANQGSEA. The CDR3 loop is CSVGQGVSNQPQHF. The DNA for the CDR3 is TGCAGCGTTGGACAGGGGGTGAGCAATCAGCCCCAGCATTTT.

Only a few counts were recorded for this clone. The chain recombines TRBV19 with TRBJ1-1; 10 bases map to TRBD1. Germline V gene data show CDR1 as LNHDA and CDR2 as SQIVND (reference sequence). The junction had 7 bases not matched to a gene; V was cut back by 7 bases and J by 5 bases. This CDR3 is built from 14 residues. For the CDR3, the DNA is TGTGCCAGTAAAACAAGGACAGGGGGGACTGAAGCTTTCTTT. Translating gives CASKTRTGGTEAFF.

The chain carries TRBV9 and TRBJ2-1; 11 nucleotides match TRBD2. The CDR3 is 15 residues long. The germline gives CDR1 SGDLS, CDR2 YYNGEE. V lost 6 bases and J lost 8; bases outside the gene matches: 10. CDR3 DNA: TGTGCCAGCACTCTGGATAGCGGGGGGGCATATGAGCAGTTCTTC. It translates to CASTLDSGGAYEQFF. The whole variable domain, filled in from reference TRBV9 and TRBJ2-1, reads DSGVTQTPKHLITATGQRVTLRCSPRSGDLSVYWYQQSLDQGLQFLIQYYNGEERAKGNILERFSAQQFPDLHSELNLSSLELGDSALYFCASTLDSGGAYEQFFGPGTRLTVL.

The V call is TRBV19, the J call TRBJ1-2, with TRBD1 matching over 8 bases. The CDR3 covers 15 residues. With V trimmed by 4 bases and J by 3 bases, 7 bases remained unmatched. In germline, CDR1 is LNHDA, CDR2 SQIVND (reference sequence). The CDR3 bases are TGTGCCAGTAGTACCCCCCGGGACAGGTACTATGGCTACACCTTC. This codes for CASSTPRDRYYGYTF.

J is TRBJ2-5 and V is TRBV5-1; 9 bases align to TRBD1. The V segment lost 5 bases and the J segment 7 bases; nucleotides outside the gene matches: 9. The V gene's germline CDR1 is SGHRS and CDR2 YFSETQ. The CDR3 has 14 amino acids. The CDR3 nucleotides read TGCGCCAGCAGTCCAGGACAGGGGAAGGTGACCCAGTACTTC. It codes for CASSPGQGKVTQYF.

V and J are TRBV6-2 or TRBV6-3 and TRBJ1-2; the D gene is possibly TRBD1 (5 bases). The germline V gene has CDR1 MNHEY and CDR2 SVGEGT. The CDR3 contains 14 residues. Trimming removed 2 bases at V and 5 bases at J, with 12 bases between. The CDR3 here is CASSYDRTRYGYTF. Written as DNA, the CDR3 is TGTGCCAGCAGTTACGATCGGACACGGTATGGCTACACCTTC.

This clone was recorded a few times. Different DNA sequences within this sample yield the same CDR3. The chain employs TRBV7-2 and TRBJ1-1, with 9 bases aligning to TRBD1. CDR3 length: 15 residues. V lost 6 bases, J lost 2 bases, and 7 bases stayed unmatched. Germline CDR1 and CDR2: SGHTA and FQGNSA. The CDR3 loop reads CASRLTGGGNTEAFF. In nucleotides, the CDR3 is TGTGCCAGCAGACTGACAGGGGGGGGCAACACTGAAGCTTTCTTT. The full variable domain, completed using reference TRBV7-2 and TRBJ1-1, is GAGVSQSPSNKVTEKGKDVELRCDPISGHTALYWYRQSLGQGLEFLIYFQGNSAPDKSGLPSDRFSAERTGGSVSTLTIQRTQQEDSAVYLCASRLTGGGNTEAFFGQGTRLTVV.

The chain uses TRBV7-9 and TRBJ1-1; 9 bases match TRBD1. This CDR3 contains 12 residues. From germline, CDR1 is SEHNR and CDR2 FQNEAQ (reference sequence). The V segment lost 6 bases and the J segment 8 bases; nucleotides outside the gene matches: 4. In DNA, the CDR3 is TGTGCCAGCAGTAGGACAGGGGACGAAGCTTTCTTT. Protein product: CASSRTGDEAFF.

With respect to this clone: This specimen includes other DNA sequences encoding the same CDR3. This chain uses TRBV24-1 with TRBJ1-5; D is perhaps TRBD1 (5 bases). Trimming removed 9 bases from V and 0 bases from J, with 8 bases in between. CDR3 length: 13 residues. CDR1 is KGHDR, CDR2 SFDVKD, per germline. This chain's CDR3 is CATGGDSNQPQHF. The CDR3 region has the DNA TGTGCCACCGGGGGGGATAGCAATCAGCCCCAGCATTTT.